This paragraph reports one TCR beta chain. The assay was immunoSEQ multiplex PCR, and TCRdb's table has in-frame clones only and misses some. The sample includes about 120,000 clones, 86% of them seen just once. The entry originates in a study of T cell responses to AZD1222 COVID-19 vaccine. The CDR3 covers 15 residues. Per the germline V gene, CDR1 is SGHAT and CDR2 is FQNNGV. Trimming removed 2 bases from V and 3 bases from J; junction bases left unmatched: 5. V and J are TRBV11-2 and TRBJ2-3; TRBD2 matches at 7 bases. The source was peripheral blood, collected 28 days after the second AZD1222 dose. The receptor comes from an adult who received the AZD1222 COVID-19 vaccine. The CDR3 DNA sequence: TGTGCCAGCAGCTTACTGCGGGGGAGGACAGATACGCAGTATTTT. Its protein product is CASSLLRGRTDTQYF.